Listed here are 14 T cell receptor beta chains from one sample, sequenced in a study of identical twins. TCRdb used MiXCR to reprocess the 5' RACE reads, holding one entry per CDR3 protein. The sample shows 700,000 or so distinct CDR3 sequences, approximately 22% of them seen only once. These data were likewise used in another study, on T cells expressing NK-cell markers.

The sequencing sample was made of PBMCs. These receptors were taken from a woman aged 18-29 years in good health.

This chain uses TRBV19 with TRBJ2-2; D is uncertain. Deletions cut 2 bases from V and 4 bases from J, with 8 bases between. CDR1 LNHDA and CDR2 SQIVND come from the germline V gene (reference sequence). The CDR3 is 14 amino acids. The CDR3 loop reads CASSIPGSTGELFF. CDR3 bases: TGTGCCAGTAGTATACCGGGCAGCACCGGGGAGCTGTTTTTT.

This clonotype showed up just a few times. V and J are TRBV4-1 and TRBJ2-7, with D possibly TRBD2 on 5 matching bases. There are 15 residues in the CDR3. CDR1 and CDR2 (germline): MGHRA, YSYEKL. V shed 3 bases and J shed 7 bases, with 19 bases lying between them. Written as DNA, the CDR3 is TGCGCCAGCAGCCAGTTTCCTAGCTACTACGATGAGCAGTACTTC. Encoded protein: CASSQFPSYYDEQYF.

The rearrangement uses TRBV14 and TRBJ1-1; no clear D gene. With 4 bases removed from V and 2 bases from J, the gap between germline ends came to 8 bases. CDR1 and CDR2 (germline): SGHDN, FVKESK. The CDR3 extends over 13 amino acids. The CDR3 DNA reads TGTGCCAGCAGCCTCGAAATAAACACTGAAGCTTTCTTT. Translation gives CASSLEINTEAFF. Looking up the rest from reference TRBV14 and TRBJ1-1 gives the full variable domain: EAGVTQFPSHSVIEKGQTVTLRCDPISGHDNLYWYRRVMGKEIKFLLHFVKESKQDESGMPNNRFLAERTGGTYSTLKVQPAELEDSGVYFCASSLEINTEAFFGQGTRLTVV.

The chain is built from TRBV7-2 and TRBJ2-3; tentatively, D is TRBD2 (6 bases). The CDR3 covers 14 residues. The V end was cut by 7 bases, the J end by 0 bases, with 11 bases between. Germline values: CDR1 SGHTA, CDR2 FQGNSA. CDR3 sequence reads: CASMRGVSTDTQYF. CDR3 nucleotide sequence: TGTGCCAGCATGCGGGGAGTTAGCACAGATACGCAGTATTTT.

This chain links TRBV7-2 with TRBJ2-1; 8 bases line up with TRBD2. Germline assignment: CDR1 SGHTA and CDR2 FQGNSA. The CDR3 loop spans 13 amino acids. V was clipped by 2 bases and J by 9 bases; unmatched bases: 3. The CDR3 coding sequence is TGTGCCAGCAGCTTATGGAGCGGGAGTGAGCAGTTCTTC. Its translation is CASSLWSGSEQFF. Complete variable domain (other parts from reference TRBV7-2 and TRBJ2-1): GAGVSQSPSNKVTEKGKDVELRCDPISGHTALYWYRQSLGQGLEFLIYFQGNSAPDKSGLPSDRFSAERTGGSVSTLTIQRTQQEDSAVYLCASSLWSGSEQFFGPGTRLTVL.

This chain links TRBV6-5 with TRBJ1-1; D gene uncertain. V lost 2 bases, J lost 1 base, and 11 bases lay in between. There are 15 residues in the CDR3. Germline V gene data show CDR1 as MNHEY and CDR2 as SVGAGI. The CDR3 region is CASSYGGPRNTEAFF. The CDR3 DNA is TGTGCCAGCAGTTACGGCGGTCCGAGGAACACTGAAGCTTTCTTT.

This rearrangement joins TRBV18 to TRBJ2-1, with 7 bases identical to TRBD2. The CDR3 length is 16 residues. CDR1 KGHSH and CDR2 LQKENI come from the germline V gene. The V and J ends lost 0 bases and 6 bases, in that order; junction bases with no gene match: 8. CDR3: CASSPPSGGSGNEQFF. The DNA for the CDR3 is TGTGCCAGCTCACCACCTTCGGGGGGTTCAGGCAATGAGCAGTTCTTC.

This clonotype showed up just a few times. CDR3 DNA sequence: TGCGCCAGCTATACCTTGACAGGGCTGAACACTGAAGCTTTCTTT. Its translation: CASYTLTGLNTEAFF. The rearrangement joins TRBV5-1 to TRBJ1-1; 7 bases line up with TRBD1. This CDR3 has 15 residues. V shed 7 bases, J shed 0 bases, and the junction held 9 bases outside the gene matches. Germline V lookup: CDR1 SGHRS, CDR2 YFSETQ.

V usage is TRBV10-3 and J usage is TRBJ2-7; TRBD2 agrees at 11 bases. Germline CDR1 is ENHRY and CDR2 is SYGVKD. CDR3 size: 14 residues. V trimming: 6 bases; J trimming: 2 bases; junction bases outside the gene matches: 3. CDR3 DNA: TGTGCCATCAGGGGACTAGCGGATACCTACGAGCAGTACTTC. Protein sequence: CAIRGLADTYEQYF.

The CDR3 sequence: CASSYPGLPGEQFF. CDR3 coding DNA: TGTGCCAGCAGCTACCCTGGACTCCCTGGTGAGCAGTTCTTC. The genes are TRBV7-9 and TRBJ2-1; D possibly corresponds to TRBD2 (5 bases). V dropped 4 bases and J dropped 9 bases, with 16 bases sitting between them. The CDR3 contains 14 residues. CDR1 is SEHNR and CDR2 is FQNEAQ in the germline V gene (reference sequence).

The sample holds a few counts of this clonotype. The CDR3 region has the DNA TGTGCCATCAGTGGTCAGGGGCATGAGCAGTTCTTC. Its translation is CAISGQGHEQFF. The chain couples TRBV10-3 to TRBJ2-1; weak D call: TRBD1 (6 bases). The CDR3 is 12 residues long. V lost 4 bases to trimming and J lost 8 bases, with 9 bases between them. Germline V gene lookup returns CDR1 ENHRY and CDR2 SYGVKD.

The genes are TRBV20-1 and TRBJ2-7; D is unclear. The CDR3 runs 13 residues. The germline V gene encodes CDR1 DFQATT and CDR2 SNEGSKA (reference sequence). V gave up 0 bases and J gave up 2 bases, with 8 bases separating them. As DNA, the CDR3 is TGCAGTGCTAGAGAAGCGTCCACCTACGAGCAGTACTTC. Translation: CSAREASTYEQYF.

The rearrangement uses TRBV11-2 and TRBJ2-6, with D possibly TRBD2 on 6 matching bases. V was cut by 5 bases and J by 0 bases, with 20 bases left in between. The CDR3 contains 19 residues. Germline CDR1 reads SGHAT; CDR2 reads FQNNGV. The CDR3 protein is CASSDQGGGVNSGANVLTF. DNA of the CDR3: TGTGCCAGCAGCGATCAGGGCGGCGGGGTTAACTCTGGGGCCAACGTCCTGACTTTC.

This clonotype appeared a few times. V and J are TRBV20-1 and TRBJ2-5; weak D call: TRBD1 (6 bases). The ends were cut back, 5 bases at V and 0 bases at J, with 13 bases in the middle. Looked up from germline, CDR1 is DFQATT and CDR2 is SNEGSKA (reference sequence). This CDR3 is 14 amino acids long. The CDR3: CSASYRDNQETQYF. The CDR3 coding sequence is TGCAGTGCTTCCTACCGGGACAACCAAGAGACCCAGTACTTC.